This TCR beta chain was recovered during a study of vaccination effects on CD4 cells after COVID-19. This clone appeared a few times. Its antigen is not identified. Sequenced by immunoSEQ multiplex PCR; TCRdb stores in-frame clones only, minus some. The table lists around 41,000 clones, roughly 87% of them singletons. Germline-derived CDR1 and CDR2 are SGHTA and FQGNSA. There are 16 residues in the CDR3. The V end was cut by 3 bases, the J end by 1 base, with 14 bases between. Subsequent to a culture period of more than 9 days, CD4+ T cells were isolated. The material was CD4+ T cells from PBMCs cultured without peptide, obtained before COVID-19 vaccination. This sequence was found in a human donor who received a COVID-19 vaccine. V and J are TRBV7-2 and TRBJ2-3, with D unresolved. This chain's CDR3 is CASSFYPSGGTDTQYF. CDR3 bases: TGTGCCAGCAGCTTCTACCCGAGTGGAGGCACAGATACGCAGTATTTT.